The present entry profiles one TCR beta chain with its context. Its antigen is unidentified. V lost 5 bases, J lost 8 bases, and 17 bases stayed unmatched. Germline loops: CDR1 SEHNR, CDR2 FQNEAQ (reference sequence). The CDR3 extends over 18 amino acids. The data are from a study of beta chain features in type 1 diabetes. General study findings and limits: Diminished insertions and augmented deletions at VDJ junctions characterized type 1 diabetes patients. TCRB CDR3s were moderately but significantly shorter in Type 1 diabetes patients in all four CD4+ subsets.

All sorted populations exceeded 95% purity. What was sequenced were expressed TCRB transcripts, since all of the isolated RNA had been reverse transcribed. This table comes from immunoSEQ multiplex PCR, and its TCRdb copy is limited to in-frame clones, with some not included. The sample has almost 250,000 clones, 12% to 15% seen once. The material sequenced was naive CD4+ T cells from blood. This chain links TRBV7-9 with TRBJ1-6, with 8 bases fitting TRBD1. The TCR comes from a woman aged 40-49 years in good health. The CDR3 DNA sequence: TGTGCCAGCAGCCAAGATAAAACCAGGGGGCGCGCAGATTCACCCCTCCACTTT. Translating it yields CASSQDKTRGRADSPLHF. The entire variable domain, with the rest obtained from reference TRBV7-9 and TRBJ1-6, is as follows: DTGVSQNPRHKITKRGQNVTFRCDPISEHNRLYWYRQTLGQGPEFLTYFQNEAQLEKSRLLSDRFSAERPKGSFSTLEIQRTEQGDSAMYLCASSQDKTRGRADSPLHFGNGTRLTVT.